Listed here are 15 T cell receptor beta chains from one sample, sequenced in a study of vaccination effects on CD4 cells after COVID-19. Viral peptide pools were used in the ViraFEST assay to expand antigen-specific CD4+ T cells, and sequencing came afterward. Cultured cells yielded isolated CD4+ T cells after less than 11 days. From March to December 2020, the person had a SARS-CoV-2 infection that was confirmed by PCR. Using immunoSEQ multiplex PCR, the repertoire was profiled, and TCRdb retains in-frame clones only, with some absent. Of 70,000 or so clones detected, 73% appear once; the ten largest clones hold about 5%. These receptors have no known antigen. The sequenced sample was CD4+ T cells from PBMCs cultured with HIV peptides, obtained before COVID-19 vaccination. Specified subset: HIV-1 Nef peptide pool negative control/reference culture. All receptors come from a human donor who had a prior SARS-CoV-2 infection.

Worth noting for this clone: The junction departs from the called germline gene at one end, perhaps through a read error. This chain uses TRBV6-5 with TRBJ2-5, with TRBD2 identical over 7 bases. Germline CDR1 reads MNHEY; CDR2 reads SVGAGI. CDR3 length: 16 amino acids. CDR3 sequence reads: CASSYSSGGAGEAQYF. The CDR3 coding sequence is TGTGCCAGCAGTTACTCGTCGGGGGGTGCGGGAGAGGCCCAGTACTTC.

The chain couples TRBV3-1 (or the pseudogene TRBV3-2) to TRBJ2-1; 8 bases align to TRBD2. Per the germline V gene, CDR1 is LGHDT and CDR2 is YNNKEL (reference sequence). V was pared by 0 bases and J by 5 bases, with 9 bases of the junction left unmatched. This CDR3 has 17 amino acids. The CDR3 nucleotides read TGTGCCAGCAGCCAAGATCAAACGGGGGGGCCTGACAATGAGCAGTTCTTC. Residues: CASSQDQTGGPDNEQFF.

This clone was seen more than once but under ten times. The V gene is TRBV2, the J gene TRBJ1-3; D not certain. Trimming took 7 bases from V and 3 from J, leaving 7 bases between them. This CDR3 is 12 amino acids long. Germline V lookup: CDR1 SNHLY, CDR2 FYNNEI. The CDR3 nucleotides read TGTGCCAGCAAGGACCGTGGAAACACCATATATTTT. Encoded protein: CASKDRGNTIYF.

This clone was observed a few times. The V gene is TRBV4-1, the J gene TRBJ1-6, with D tentatively TRBD1 (5 bases). V dropped 0 bases and J dropped 8 bases, with 5 bases sitting between them. The CDR3 loop spans 13 amino acids. CDR1 MGHRA and CDR2 YSYEKL come from the germline V gene. In DNA form, the CDR3 reads TGCGCCAGCAGCCAAGAAGGGGATTCACCCCTCCACTTT. This gives the protein CASSQEGDSPLHF.

This clone has more than one count but fewer than ten. The chain has TRBV19 and TRBJ2-2; 10 bases map to TRBD1. Germline loops: CDR1 LNHDA, CDR2 SQIVND (reference sequence). V dropped 8 bases and J dropped 2; count of bases not matched to a gene: 8. The CDR3 is made up of 16 amino acids. The CDR3 protein is CASQPRDRGNTGELFF. CDR3 in DNA: TGTGCCAGTCAGCCCCGGGACAGGGGTAACACCGGGGAGCTGTTTTTT.

The chain is built from TRBV6-5 and TRBJ1-2; D is uncertain. In germline, CDR1 is MNHEY, CDR2 SVGAGI. With 4 bases removed from V and 6 bases from J, the gap between germline ends came to 9 bases. The CDR3 has 12 amino acids. The CDR3 region is CASSSTRDGYTF. The CDR3 DNA reads TGTGCCAGCAGTTCAACTAGGGATGGCTACACCTTC.

The V and J genes are TRBV4-2 and TRBJ2-1, with a tentative D call TRBD1 (6 bases). Trimming took off 6 bases at V and 5 bases at J, with 14 bases between the two ends. The CDR3 covers 14 residues. Looked up from germline, CDR1 is LGHNA and CDR2 is YNFKEQ. Written as DNA, the CDR3 is TGTGCCAGCAGTCTCGGGACACTCGACAATGAGCAGTTCTTC. It yields the protein CASSLGTLDNEQFF.

Comments on this clone: An end of the junction differs from the germline gene, which may be a read error. This chain joins TRBV7-3 and TRBJ1-2; D is perhaps TRBD1 (5 bases). Germline V gene data show CDR1 as SGHTA and CDR2 as FQGTGA. This CDR3 is built from 15 residues. In DNA form, the CDR3 reads TGTGCCAGCAGCCTAACAGGAGCCTCCGGCTATGGCTACACCTTC. It yields the protein CASSLTGASGYGYTF.

A few counts support this clone. V usage is TRBV5-1 and J usage is TRBJ2-3; weak D call: TRBD1 (6 bases). Germline values: CDR1 SGHRS, CDR2 YFSETQ. This CDR3 region has 13 residues. Trimming pared 4 bases from V and 4 bases from J, leaving 10 bases between. The CDR3 spells CASSGDRPDTQYF. The CDR3 DNA sequence: TGCGCCAGCAGCGGTGACAGGCCAGATACGCAGTATTTT.

By frequency in the sample, this clone is medium-sized. The genes are TRBV15 and TRBJ1-5; tentative D call: TRBD1 (5 bases). Germline loops: CDR1 LNHNV, CDR2 YYDKDF (reference sequence). Trimming left V 3 bases short and J 6 bases short, with 12 bases between. CDR3 length: 14 amino acids. CDR3 bases: TGTGCCACCAGCAGTAGACAGATCGGTCAGCCCCAGCATTTT. The encoded protein is CATSSRQIGQPQHF.

The chain couples TRBV12-3 or TRBV12-4 to TRBJ1-2, with a tentative D call TRBD1 (6 bases). V lost 8 bases and J 2 bases, leaving 12 bases between the germline ends. This CDR3 is 13 amino acids long. The CDR3 nucleotides are TGTGCCAGCCAAGGGGGTAGGAACTATGGCTACACCTTC. Encoded protein: CASQGGRNYGYTF.

The chain links TRBV24-1 to TRBJ1-2, with D possibly TRBD1 on 6 matching bases. The CDR3 is made up of 17 amino acids. Germline lookup yields CDR1 KGHDR and CDR2 SFDVKD. The V end lost 1 base, the J end lost 7 bases, and 21 bases lay between the germline ends. The CDR3 loop is CATSDFHVYRVVCGYTF. In DNA form, the CDR3 reads TGTGCCACCAGTGATTTTCATGTTTACAGGGTAGTGTGTGGCTACACCTTC.

The chain has TRBV6-1 and TRBJ2-3; D may be TRBD1 (5 bases). Deletions cut 3 bases from V and 4 bases from J, with 17 bases between. From germline, CDR1 is MNHNS and CDR2 SASEGT. This CDR3 comprises 16 residues. The CDR3 here is CASSDPAGRRSDTQYF. Written as DNA, the CDR3 is TGTGCCAGCAGTGACCCGGCAGGGCGACGGTCAGATACGCAGTATTTT.

The chain joins TRBV4-2 to TRBJ2-4; 9 bases line up with TRBD2. The V gene end was trimmed by 3 bases and the J gene end by 1 base; junction bases not matched to a gene: 4. CDR1 is LGHNA and CDR2 is YNFKEQ in the germline V gene. CDR3 length: 16 amino acids. The CDR3 sequence is CASSHVAGDAKNIQYF. As DNA, the CDR3 is TGTGCCAGCAGCCATGTAGCGGGAGACGCCAAAAACATTCAGTACTTC.

The chain combines TRBV4-1 with TRBJ2-7, with TRBD2 matching 12 bases. Unmatched junction bases numbered 7, after V lost 2 bases and J lost 5 bases. The CDR3 totals 16 residues. Looked up from germline, CDR1 is MGHRA and CDR2 is YSYEKL. The CDR3 here is CASSQLAGGPSDEQYF. In nucleotides, the CDR3 is TGCGCCAGCAGCCAACTAGCGGGGGGGCCTTCCGACGAGCAGTACTTC.